The rows below give T cell receptor beta chains drawn from one sample of a study of blood T cell repertoires in COVID-19. This table comes from immunoSEQ multiplex PCR, and its TCRdb copy is limited to in-frame clones, with some not included. The profile shows about 83,000 clones, roughly 85% of them singletons. The sample taken for sequencing was peripheral blood. These TCRs come from a human donor in a cohort sampled during active COVID-19. The CDR3 runs from the conserved cysteine through the conserved F or W.

v_gene | CDR3aa
TRBV6-2/TRBV6-3 | CASSQGMTSGAETQYF
TRBV9 | CARTETQYF
TRBV4-2 | CASSQATSGHTDTQYF
TRBV7-2 | CASSLGLAGVETQYF
TRBV5-6 | CASSLWTGVNQPQHF
TRBV24-1 | CATFSAGDYSSYEQYF
TRBV7-2 | CASSSRGGLAGETQYF
TRBV3-1/TRBV3-2 | CASSQVSAGSTEAFF
TRBV5-8 | CASSLVSASYEQFF
TRBV7-2 | CASSLARTGWETQYF
TRBV9 | CASSVGLAGTDTQYF
TRBV3-1/TRBV3-2 | CASSQAGQGGGYTF
TRBV25-1 | CASGGDRGLGEQYF
TRBV4-2 | CASSQDREQGPSQPQHF
TRBV18 | CASSPGGNTGELFF
TRBV7-3 | CASSLTTDTEAFF
TRBV27 | CASSLMVGGPHNEQFF
TRBV15 | CATSRVRESHEQYF
TRBV5-6 | CASSLRGLSNQPQHF
TRBV15 | CATSQGNYGYTF
TRBV7-9 | CATLASGGQETQYF
TRBV5-1 | CASSLAATSGGTDTQYF
TRBV6-5 | CASSYRGLGNQPQHF
TRBV7-9 | CASSKNGGEKLFF
TRBV30 | CAWRFGGGTDTQYF
TRBV12-3/TRBV12-4 | CASSLGSYTEAFF
TRBV3-1/TRBV3-2 | CASSQDSGSSYNEQFF
TRBV5-1 | CASSFTGDTEAFF
TRBV20-1 | CSASIPTGETQYF
TRBV2 | CATTPLRGETQYF